Included here is one TCR beta chain sequence, with context. The data were obtained in a study of blood T cell repertoires in COVID-19. This CDR3 has 14 residues. Germline-derived CDR1 and CDR2 are LGHDT and YNNKEL (reference sequence). Trimming removed 5 bases from V and 6 bases from J, with 16 bases in between. The data were produced by immunoSEQ multiplex PCR, yet TCRdb's version contains in-frame clones alone and is incomplete. The profile shows roughly 190,000 clones, 70% to 90% of them singletons. The TCR comes from a woman younger than 30 who had recovered from COVID-19. Sequenced sample: PBMCs or T cells enriched from blood (not recorded which). The J gene is TRBJ1-2, the V gene TRBV3-1 (or the pseudogene TRBV3-2); weak D call: TRBD1 (5 bases). CDR3 sequence (DNA): TGTGCCAGCAGCGGGCAGGGTGAATTTGATGGCTACACCTTC. This sequence encodes CASSGQGEFDGYTF.